The present TCR beta chain was sequenced within a study of T-cell reconstitution after alpha-beta-depleted transplantation in children (TCRdb year 2016). As for the study more broadly: T-cell immune reconstitution after TCRalphabeta/CD19-depleted allogeneic hematopoietic cell transplantation in children was quantitatively tracked in the study by means of TCR repertoire profiling.

The library was generated by PCR. Instrument used: Illumina HiSeq 2500. To normalize quantification of the TCRbeta repertoire, the TCR libraries were built with molecular barcoding that relied on unique molecular identifiers. The public reads were reprocessed in TCRdb via fastp at Q25 and MiXCR, keeping in-frame beta chains. For every CDR3 protein sequence, its rows merge into one entry that carries the most common genes and DNA. In this sample the table shows some 200,000 distinct CDR3 sequences, roughly 9% of which occur a single time. 5% to 7% of the sample goes to the ten largest clones. Its CDR3 holds 14 amino acids, cysteine through phenylalanine. Here the CDR3 DNA is all that survives: 42 bases in frame from base 1. CDR1 and CDR2, per the germline V gene, are SNHLY and FYNNEI. The junction carries 14 bases between V and J, which are trimmed by 5 bases and 4 bases respectively. This clonotype was counted at least ten times. What antigen it recognizes has not been identified. It has no much larger one-base neighbor in the sample; base qualities were not kept.

The rearranged chain carries TRBV2 and TRBJ1-2, with TRBD1 perhaps the D gene, on 5 matching bases. Sequenced here: PBMCs from the stem cell graft donor, sampled from the stem cell graft. The receptor's source is a human donor who donated a stem cell graft to a child with acute lymphoblastic leukemia. The CDR3 protein: CASSRDGTAYGYTF. The nucleotides are TGTGCCAGCAGTCGAGACGGGACGGCCTATGGCTACACCTTC.